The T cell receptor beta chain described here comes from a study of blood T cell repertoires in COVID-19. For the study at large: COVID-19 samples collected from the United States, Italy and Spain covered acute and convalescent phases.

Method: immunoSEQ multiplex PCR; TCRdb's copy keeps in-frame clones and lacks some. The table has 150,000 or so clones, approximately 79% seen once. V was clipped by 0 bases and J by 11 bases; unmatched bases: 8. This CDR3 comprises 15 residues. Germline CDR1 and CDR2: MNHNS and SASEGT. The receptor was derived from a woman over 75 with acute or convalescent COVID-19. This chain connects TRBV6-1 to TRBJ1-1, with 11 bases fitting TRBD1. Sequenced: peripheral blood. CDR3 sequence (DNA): TGTGCCAGCAGTGAAGCAGGACAGGGGGCTTTATTGGCTTTCTTT. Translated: CASSEAGQGALLAFF.